This T cell receptor (beta chain) derives from a study of T cell responses to AZD1222 COVID-19 vaccine. Method: immunoSEQ multiplex PCR; TCRdb's copy keeps in-frame clones and lacks some. The sample contains around 100,000 clones, 70% to 90% of which appear only once. The source material was peripheral blood, sampled on day 0 of AZD1222 vaccination. The TCR was taken from an adult in good health.

The CDR3 protein is CASSGVSSTEAFF. For the CDR3, the DNA is TGTGCCAGTAGTGGGGTTTCTAGCACTGAAGCTTTCTTT. The J gene is TRBJ1-1, the V gene TRBV19; D is undetermined. The germline V and J ends were trimmed by 5 bases and 4 bases, with 11 bases remaining between them. CDR3 length: 13 amino acids. Germline values: CDR1 LNHDA, CDR2 SQIVND (reference sequence).